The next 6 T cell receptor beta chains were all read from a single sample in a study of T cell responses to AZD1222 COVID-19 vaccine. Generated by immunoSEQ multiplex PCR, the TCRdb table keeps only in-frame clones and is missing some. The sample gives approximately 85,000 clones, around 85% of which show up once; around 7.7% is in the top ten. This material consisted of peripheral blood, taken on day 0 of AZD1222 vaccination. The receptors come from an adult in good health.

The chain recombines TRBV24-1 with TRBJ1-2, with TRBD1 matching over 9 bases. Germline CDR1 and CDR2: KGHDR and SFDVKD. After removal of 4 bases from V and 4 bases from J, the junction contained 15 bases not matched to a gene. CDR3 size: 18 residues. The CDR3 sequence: CATSEPGQGSWPLYGYTF. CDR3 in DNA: TGTGCCACCAGTGAGCCGGGACAGGGTTCCTGGCCACTCTATGGCTACACCTTC.

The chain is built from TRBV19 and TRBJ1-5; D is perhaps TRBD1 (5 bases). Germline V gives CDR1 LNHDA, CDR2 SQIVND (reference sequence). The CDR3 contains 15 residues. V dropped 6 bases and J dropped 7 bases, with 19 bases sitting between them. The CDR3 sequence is CASSPPAGTEQPQHF. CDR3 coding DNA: TGTGCCAGTAGCCCACCGGCAGGGACGGAACAGCCCCAGCATTTT. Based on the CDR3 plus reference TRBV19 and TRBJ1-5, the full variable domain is DGGITQSPKYLFRKEGQNVTLSCEQNLNHDAMYWYRQDPGQGLRLIYYSQIVNDFQKGDIAEGYSVSREKKESFPLTVTSAQKNPTAFYLCASSPPAGTEQPQHFGDGTRLSIL.

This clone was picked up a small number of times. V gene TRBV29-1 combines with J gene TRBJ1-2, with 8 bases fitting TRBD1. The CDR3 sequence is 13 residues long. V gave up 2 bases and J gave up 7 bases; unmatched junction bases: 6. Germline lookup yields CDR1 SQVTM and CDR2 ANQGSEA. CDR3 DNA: TGCAGCGTTGAACAGGGGGCGCGAGGTGGCTACACCTTC. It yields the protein CSVEQGARGGYTF. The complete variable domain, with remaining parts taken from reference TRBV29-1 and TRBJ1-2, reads SAVISQKPSRDICQRGTSLTIQCQVDSQVTMMFWYRQQPGQSLTLIATANQGSEATYESGFVIDKFPISRPNLTFSTLTVSNMSPEDSSIYLCSVEQGARGGYTFGSGTRLTVV.

The CDR3 nucleotides are TGTGCCAGCAGTTTACGACAGGGGGCCGCTTTCTTT. It encodes CASSLRQGAAFF. The chain uses TRBV6-5 and TRBJ1-1, with 10 bases lining up with TRBD1. The CDR3 is made up of 12 amino acids. Germline loops: CDR1 MNHEY, CDR2 SVGAGI. V lost 4 bases, J lost 11 bases, and 4 bases stayed unmatched.

DNA of the CDR3: TGTGCCAGCAGCCCCTGGCGGGGGACAGGGTTGTATGGCTACACCTTC. Protein sequence: CASSPWRGTGLYGYTF. The chain has TRBV7-2 and TRBJ1-2, with 9 bases fitting TRBD1. There are 16 residues in the CDR3. Germline assignment: CDR1 SGHTA and CDR2 FQGNSA. The junction had 12 bases not matched to a gene; V was cut back by 5 bases and J by 5 bases. Based on the CDR3 plus reference TRBV7-2 and TRBJ1-2, the full variable domain is GAGVSQSPSNKVTEKGKDVELRCDPISGHTALYWYRQSLGQGLEFLIYFQGNSAPDKSGLPSDRFSAERTGGSVSTLTIQRTQQEDSAVYLCASSPWRGTGLYGYTFGSGTRLTVV.

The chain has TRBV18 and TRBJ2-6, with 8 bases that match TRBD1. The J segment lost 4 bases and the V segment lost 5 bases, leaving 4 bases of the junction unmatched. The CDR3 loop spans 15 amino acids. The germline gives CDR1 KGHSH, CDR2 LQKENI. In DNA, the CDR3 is TGTGCCAGCTCATCGGGACAGGCGGGGGCCAACGTCCTGACTTTC. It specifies CASSSGQAGANVLTF.